Below, one T cell receptor (beta chain) is given with its context. Germline is not matched at one junction end, which may reflect a read error. This CDR3 is 18 amino acids long. Germline assignment: CDR1 SGHVS and CDR2 FQNEAQ. Amplification targeted TCR beta CDR3 regions from RNA transcripts. First-round RT-PCR with HTBI primers amplified the TCR CDR3 region. TCRdb ran MiXCR on the multiplex PCR reads and lists one entry per CDR3 protein. The sample lists over 700,000 distinct CDR3 sequences, roughly 40% seen once, with 8.9% in the top ten. This specimen comes from a study of T cells in Graves' hyperthyroidism and ophthalmopathy. Study context: Upon initial diagnosis and before any treatment, peripheral blood was collected.

This TCR came from a man in his late teens or twenties with Graves' hyperthyroidism. The chain recombines TRBV7-8 with TRBJ1-4; TRBD1 matches at 7 bases. Sequenced sample: blood. The CDR3 sequence is CASSQGPGQSAINEKLFF. Written as DNA, the CDR3 is TGCGCCAGCAGCCAAGGGCCGGGACAGTCAGCAATTAATGAAAAACTGTTTTTT. Full variable domain (outside the CDR3, taken from reference TRBV7-8 and TRBJ1-4): GAGVSQSPRYKVAKRGQDVALRCDPISGHVSLFWYQQALGQGPEFLTYFQNEAQLDKSGLPSDRFFAERPEGSVSTLKIQRTQQEDSAVYLCASSQGPGQSAINEKLFFGSGTQLSVL.